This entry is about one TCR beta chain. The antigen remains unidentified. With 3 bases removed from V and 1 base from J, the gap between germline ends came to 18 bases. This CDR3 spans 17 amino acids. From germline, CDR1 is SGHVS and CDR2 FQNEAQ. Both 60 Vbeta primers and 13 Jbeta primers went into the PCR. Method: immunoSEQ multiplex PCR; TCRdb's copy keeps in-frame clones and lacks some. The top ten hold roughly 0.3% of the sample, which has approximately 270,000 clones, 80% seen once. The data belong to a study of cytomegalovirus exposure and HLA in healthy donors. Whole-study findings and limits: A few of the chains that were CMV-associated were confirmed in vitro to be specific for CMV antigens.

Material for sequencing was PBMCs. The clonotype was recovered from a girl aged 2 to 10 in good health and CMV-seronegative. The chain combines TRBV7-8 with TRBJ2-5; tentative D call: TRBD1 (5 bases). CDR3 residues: CASSFLMYRPRQETQYF. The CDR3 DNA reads TGTGCCAGCAGCTTCCTCATGTACAGGCCCCGCCAAGAGACCCAGTACTTC.